The 22 T cell receptor beta chains in this list originate from one sample, sequenced in a study of blood T cell repertoires in COVID-19. The assay was immunoSEQ multiplex PCR, and TCRdb's table has in-frame clones only and misses some. Of 90,000 to 120,000 clones listed, 80% to 85% are singletons. Sample: peripheral blood. The receptors stem from a human donor in a cohort sampled during active COVID-19.

This chain's CDR3 is CASLRREMMSDTQYF. In DNA form, the CDR3 reads TGTGCGTCACTCCGCCGGGAGATGATGTCAGATACGCAGTATTTT. The V and J genes are TRBV5-6 and TRBJ2-3, with D perhaps matching TRBD2 (6 bases). In germline, CDR1 is SGHDT, CDR2 YYEEEE. There are 15 residues in the CDR3.

Here the CDR3 DNA reads TGTGCCAGCAGCGGTACAGGGGCCCACAATGAGCAGTTCTTC. Amino acids: CASSGTGAHNEQFF. The V and J genes are TRBV13 and TRBJ2-1; 7 nucleotides agree with TRBD1. This CDR3 is built from 14 residues. V was clipped by 5 bases and J by 5 bases; unmatched bases: 6. CDR1 is PRHDT, CDR2 FYEKMQ, per germline (reference sequence).

V usage is TRBV7-9 and J usage is TRBJ2-2; possibly TRBD1 for D (6 bases). Between the trimmed V and J ends, which lost 1 base and 6 bases, there was a span of 12 bases. The CDR3 loop spans 15 amino acids. The germline V gene encodes CDR1 SEHNR and CDR2 FQNEAQ (reference sequence). CDR3 bases: TGTGCCAGCAGCTTAGGGCAGGGGATTGCCGGGGAGCTGTTTTTT. Amino acids: CASSLGQGIAGELFF.

CDR3 sequence: CASSLSVLAGVEQFF. The CDR3 DNA sequence: TGTGCCAGCAGTTTATCAGTACTAGCGGGAGTTGAGCAGTTCTTC. The chain combines TRBV28 with TRBJ2-1; 11 nucleotides agree with TRBD2. The trim removed 1 base at V and 9 bases at J, leaving 5 bases unmatched. The germline CDR1 and CDR2 sequences are MDHEN and SYDVKM. The CDR3 contains 15 residues.

This clone was counted once. The chain carries TRBV20-1 and TRBJ2-3; 7 positions match TRBD2. The CDR3 extends over 10 amino acids. Germline lookup yields CDR1 DFQATT and CDR2 SNEGSKA (reference sequence). V lost 7 bases to trimming and J lost 10 bases; unmatched junction nucleotides: 5. CDR3 in amino acids: CSGKREAQYF. CDR3 bases: TGCAGTGGGAAACGGGAGGCGCAGTATTTT.

The gene calls are TRBV24-1 and TRBJ2-5, with D possibly TRBD1 on 5 matching bases. The germline gives CDR1 KGHDR, CDR2 SFDVKD. V was pared by 5 bases and J by 1 base, with 7 bases between. This CDR3 contains 13 residues. CDR3 region: CATSVGAQETQYF. The DNA for the CDR3 is TGTGCCACCAGTGTTGGGGCCCAAGAGACCCAGTACTTC.

V usage is TRBV28 and J usage is TRBJ2-1; D possibly corresponds to TRBD1 (5 bases). V lost 5 bases and J lost 4, with 9 bases in between. CDR3 length equals 13 residues. Germline V CDR1 and CDR2: MDHEN, SYDVKM. In DNA, the CDR3 is TGTGCCAGCAGTAAGGGGCCATACAATGAGCAGTTCTTC. Its protein product is CASSKGPYNEQFF. Full variable domain (remainder filled in from reference TRBV28 and TRBJ2-1): DVKVTQSSRYLVKRTGEKVFLECVQDMDHENMFWYRQDPGLGLRLIYFSYDVKMKEKGDIPEGYSVSREKKERFSLILESASTNQTSMYLCASSKGPYNEQFFGPGTRLTVL.

The V and J genes are TRBV5-1 and TRBJ2-2; D is perhaps TRBD2 (5 bases). The CDR3 extends over 15 amino acids. Per the germline V gene, CDR1 is SGHRS and CDR2 is YFSETQ. V lost 0 bases, J lost 0 bases, and 6 bases lay in between. Here the CDR3 DNA reads TGCGCCAGCAGCTTGGTCGGGACGAACACCGGGGAGCTGTTTTTT. This gives the protein CASSLVGTNTGELFF.

This chain joins TRBV15 and TRBJ2-5; D unresolved. CDR1 LNHNV and CDR2 YYDKDF come from the germline V gene (reference sequence). V was shortened by 5 bases and J by 2 bases, with 6 bases between the two germline ends. The CDR3 loop spans 12 amino acids. The DNA for the CDR3 is TGTGCCACCAGCGTCTATCAAGAGACCCAGTACTTC. Its protein product is CATSVYQETQYF.

The chain is built from TRBV7-2 and TRBJ1-5; perhaps TRBD1 as D (5 bases). Looked up from germline, CDR1 is SGHTA and CDR2 is FQGNSA. CDR3 length: 16 amino acids. Trimming removed 5 bases at V and 4 bases at J, with 18 bases between. CDR3 in DNA: TGTGCCAGCAGCCTTAAGGTCCAGGGTGGTAATCAGCCCCAGCATTTT. Amino acids: CASSLKVQGGNQPQHF.

The chain is built from TRBV18 and TRBJ1-5, with D maybe TRBD1 (6 bases). The CDR3 runs to 16 residues. Germline CDR1 is KGHSH and CDR2 is LQKENI. Trimming stripped 3 bases from V and 5 bases from J, with 17 bases between. CDR3 nucleotide sequence: TGTGCCAGCTCACCCGAATCTACAGGGTTCTATCAGCCCCAGCATTTT. It codes for CASSPESTGFYQPQHF.

The chain couples TRBV28 to TRBJ2-2; 7 nucleotides align to TRBD2. This CDR3 comprises 13 residues. J was trimmed by 7 bases and V by 6 bases; bases with no gene match: 5. Per the germline V gene, CDR1 is MDHEN and CDR2 is SYDVKM. The CDR3 nucleotides are TGTGCCAGCAGGACATGGGGGGGCGGGGAGCTGTTTTTT. Translating gives CASRTWGGGELFF.

This clone came up once. The rearrangement joins TRBV19 to TRBJ2-7, with TRBD1 matching over 8 bases. CDR1 and CDR2 from the germline V gene are LNHDA and SQIVND (reference sequence). The CDR3 consists of 13 residues. The junction had 5 bases not matched to a gene; V was cut back by 4 bases and J by 6 bases. The CDR3 sequence: CASSTTGQGEQYF. CDR3 DNA sequence: TGTGCCAGTAGTACTACAGGACAGGGCGAGCAGTACTTC.

J is TRBJ1-2 and V is TRBV3-1 (or the pseudogene TRBV3-2), with D perhaps TRBD1 (5 bases). Germline loops: CDR1 LGHDT, CDR2 YNNKEL (reference sequence). V lost 4 bases, J lost 6 bases, and 12 bases lay in between. This CDR3 is built from 13 residues. The chain's CDR3 is CASSPGRTDGYTF. The CDR3, as DNA: TGTGCCAGCAGCCCAGGGCGGACGGATGGCTACACCTTC.

The chain carries TRBV15 and TRBJ2-3; D may be TRBD1 (6 bases). Germline CDR1 is LNHNV and CDR2 is YYDKDF (reference sequence). The CDR3 extends over 16 amino acids. Trimming pared 0 bases from V and 2 bases from J, leaving 12 bases between. Written as DNA, the CDR3 is TGTGCCACCAGCAGAGATGTCGCAGGGGCCACAGATACGCAGTATTTT. Translated, it gives CATSRDVAGATDTQYF.

The chain recombines TRBV5-4 with TRBJ2-5, with TRBD1 matching over 8 bases. The V and J ends lost 0 bases and 2 bases, in that order; junction bases with no gene match: 3. The CDR3 length is 15 residues. Germline-derived CDR1 and CDR2 are SGHNT and YYREEE (reference sequence). Written as DNA, the CDR3 is TGTGCCAGCAGCTTGGGTGGACAGGGACAAGAGACCCAGTACTTC. This translates into CASSLGGQGQETQYF.

CDR3 bases: TGTGCCACCAGCCGACAGGCCAATCCTGAGCAGTTCTTC. Encoded protein: CATSRQANPEQFF. This rearrangement joins TRBV24-1 to TRBJ2-1, with D perhaps TRBD1 (6 bases). The CDR3 is 13 residues long. Trimming took 7 bases from V and 9 from J, leaving 15 bases between them. Germline lookup yields CDR1 KGHDR and CDR2 SFDVKD.

Written as DNA, the CDR3 is TGTGCCTGGAGGTTGGCTAGCGGGCCGACGGGCTCCTACAATGAGCAGTTCTTC. Its translation is CAWRLASGPTGSYNEQFF. The rearrangement links TRBV30 to TRBJ2-1; 8 bases match TRBD2. CDR3 length: 18 amino acids. The J segment lost 0 bases and the V segment lost 3 bases, leaving 13 bases of the junction unmatched. Germline loops: CDR1 GTSNPN, CDR2 SVGIG (reference sequence).

This clone was observed a handful of times. V gene TRBV5-1 combines with J gene TRBJ1-6; D is uncertain. V was pared by 0 bases and J by 6 bases, with 4 bases between. This CDR3 has 13 amino acids. Germline CDR1 SGHRS, CDR2 YFSETQ. CDR3 in amino acids: CASSLVFNSPLHF. CDR3 nucleotide sequence: TGCGCCAGCAGCTTGGTATTTAATTCACCCCTCCACTTT. Full variable domain (remainder filled in from reference TRBV5-1 and TRBJ1-6): KAGVTQTPRYLIKTRGQQVTLSCSPISGHRSVSWYQQTPGQGLQFLFEYFSETQRNKGNFPGRFSGRQFSNSRSEMNVSTLELGDSALYLCASSLVFNSPLHFGNGTRLTVT.

This chain links TRBV19 with TRBJ1-1; 8 bases line up with TRBD1. Germline V lookup: CDR1 LNHDA, CDR2 SQIVND (reference sequence). CDR3 length: 18 amino acids. The V gene end was trimmed by 4 bases and the J gene end by 3 bases; junction bases not matched to a gene: 16. As DNA, the CDR3 is TGTGCCAGTAGTACCAGAAGAAACAGACAGGGGAAGTACACTGAAGCTTTCTTT. It specifies CASSTRRNRQGKYTEAFF.

In its sample, this clone was seen a few times. This chain connects TRBV3-1 (or the pseudogene TRBV3-2) to TRBJ2-5; TRBD2 aligns across 7 bases. Trimming cost V 1 base and J 5 bases; bases outside gene matches: 7. The CDR3 covers 15 residues. Germline V lookup: CDR1 LGHDT, CDR2 YNNKEL (reference sequence). The CDR3 DNA reads TGTGCCAGCAGCCAAGCTCTGACTAGCCGGGAGACCCAGTACTTC. Translation gives CASSQALTSRETQYF.

V and J are TRBV11-2 and TRBJ2-1; a possible D gene is TRBD2 (6 bases). This CDR3 has 14 residues. The germline gives CDR1 SGHAT, CDR2 FQNNGV. V dropped 5 bases and J dropped 7 bases, with 15 bases sitting between them. Written as DNA, the CDR3 is TGTGCCAGCAGCCCCTTTCGGGGGAAAAATGAGCAGTTCTTC. Its translation is CASSPFRGKNEQFF.